The 15 T cell receptor beta chains in this list originate from one sample, sequenced in a study of blood T cell repertoires in COVID-19. The table came from immunoSEQ multiplex PCR; TCRdb's copy has only in-frame clones and leaves some out. The sample shows some 110,000 clones, 82% of them seen only once. Source material: peripheral blood. Receptors originate from an older woman with acute or convalescent COVID-19.

The chain couples TRBV20-1 to TRBJ2-3; the match to TRBD2 covers 9 bases. Per germline, CDR1 DFQATT and CDR2 SNEGSKA (reference sequence). Trimming at V came to 3 bases and at J to 3 bases, leaving 4 bases not matched to a gene. The CDR3 has 14 amino acids. CDR3 amino acids: CSASGLARTDTQYF. The CDR3 DNA reads as TGCAGTGCTAGTGGACTAGCGAGAACAGATACGCAGTATTTT.

The rearrangement joins TRBV3-1 (or the pseudogene TRBV3-2) to TRBJ2-7; the D gene is possibly TRBD2 (6 bases). This CDR3 contains 15 residues. The V and J ends lost 0 bases and 3 bases respectively, with 12 bases between them. The germline V gene encodes CDR1 LGHDT and CDR2 YNNKEL (reference sequence). CDR3 nucleotides: TGTGCCAGCAGCCAAGAGGGAGGAAGGAGCTACGAGCAGTACTTC. This sequence encodes CASSQEGGRSYEQYF.

V is TRBV2 and J is TRBJ2-3; 10 bases line up with TRBD2. Germline V gene lookup returns CDR1 SNHLY and CDR2 FYNNEI. This CDR3 spans 18 amino acids. V shed 1 base and J 3 bases; nucleotides not matched to a gene: 10. The CDR3 loop reads CASSEVTSGVWVTDTQYF. DNA of the CDR3: TGTGCCAGCAGTGAAGTAACTAGCGGGGTGTGGGTTACAGATACGCAGTATTTT.

The V call is TRBV6-5, the J call TRBJ1-1, with a possible D match to TRBD1 (6 bases). Germline V gene lookup returns CDR1 MNHEY and CDR2 SVGAGI. This CDR3 has 14 amino acids. V was cut by 2 bases and J by 1 base, with 8 bases left in between. The CDR3 reads CASSYNRANTEAFF. Here the CDR3 DNA reads TGTGCCAGCAGTTACAACAGGGCGAACACTGAAGCTTTCTTT.

The chain uses TRBV2 and TRBJ1-2, with 9 bases that match TRBD1. Germline V gene lookup returns CDR1 SNHLY and CDR2 FYNNEI. The CDR3 runs 13 residues. Unmatched junction bases numbered 6, after V lost 5 bases and J lost 8 bases. CDR3 DNA: TGTGCCAGCAGTTGGGACAGGGCGGGGGGCTACACCTTC. It specifies CASSWDRAGGYTF.

The V gene is TRBV11-3, the J gene TRBJ1-1; 8 bases match TRBD1. J gave up 3 bases and V 0 bases, and 3 bases lay outside the gene matches. Germline lookup yields CDR1 SGHNT and CDR2 YENEEA. The CDR3 loop spans 15 amino acids. The CDR3 bases are TGTGCCAGCAGCTTAGATCAGGGGGCGGACACTGAAGCTTTCTTT. Its translation is CASSLDQGADTEAFF.

The chain's CDR3 is CSVSSGAEKLFF. CDR3 sequence (DNA): TGCAGCGTTTCTTCAGGGGCCGAAAAACTGTTTTTT. The V gene is TRBV29-1, the J gene TRBJ1-4; possible D gene TRBD1, 6 bases. Per germline, CDR1 SQVTM and CDR2 ANQGSEA. V lost 5 bases, J lost 8 bases, and 12 bases lay in between. This CDR3 contains 12 residues.

V is TRBV6-6 and J is TRBJ1-2; possibly TRBD1 for D (5 bases). This CDR3 comprises 13 residues. CDR1 and CDR2 from the germline V gene are MNHNY and SVGAGI (reference sequence). V was trimmed by 6 bases and J by 7 bases, leaving 15 bases between them. CDR3 sequence reads: CASSPPTAAGYTF. Written as DNA, the CDR3 is TGTGCCAGCAGCCCGCCGACAGCCGCTGGCTACACCTTC.

V and J are TRBV19 and TRBJ1-4; D remains ambiguous. Deletions cut 1 base from V and 7 bases from J, with 7 bases between. This CDR3 has 13 amino acids. Germline V gene lookup returns CDR1 LNHDA and CDR2 SQIVND (reference sequence). This chain's CDR3 is CASSIGRGEKLFF. CDR3 nucleotide sequence: TGTGCCAGTAGTATAGGACGGGGTGAAAAACTGTTTTTT.

V is TRBV27 and J is TRBJ1-2, with D uncertain. Germline V CDR1 and CDR2: MNHEY, SMNVEV (reference sequence). The CDR3 has 13 amino acids. The ends were cut back, 5 bases at V and 4 bases at J, with 11 bases in the middle. CDR3 region: CASSPKTPYGYTF. The CDR3 DNA follows: TGTGCCAGCAGTCCTAAGACACCCTATGGCTACACCTTC.

V usage is TRBV5-5 and J usage is TRBJ2-2; 10 bases align to TRBD1. This CDR3 is built from 17 residues. Germline-derived CDR1 and CDR2 are SGHKS and YYEKEE (reference sequence). The V segment lost 4 bases and the J segment 1 base; nucleotides outside the gene matches: 7. CDR3 in amino acids: CASSTNRDRGNTGELFF. For the CDR3, the DNA is TGTGCCAGCAGCACAAACCGGGACAGGGGGAACACCGGGGAGCTGTTTTTT.

This clone came up once. This chain uses TRBV6-4 with TRBJ1-6, with 8 positions matching TRBD1. J lost 7 bases, V lost 4 bases, and 9 bases had no gene match. The germline gives CDR1 MRHNA, CDR2 SNTAGT. The CDR3 spans 16 residues. CDR3 amino acids: CASSAPDRVLNSPLHF. In nucleotides, the CDR3 is TGTGCCAGCAGTGCCCCGGACAGGGTGTTAAATTCACCCCTCCACTTT.

The chain recombines TRBV2 with TRBJ2-7, with D perhaps matching TRBD1 (6 bases). Germline V lookup: CDR1 SNHLY, CDR2 FYNNEI. The CDR3 has 10 amino acids. CDR3 bases: TGTGTCCTGGGGGCTTACGAGCAGTACGTC. Amino acid sequence: CVLGAYEQYV.

V gene TRBV9 combines with J gene TRBJ2-3; no clear D gene. V lost 4 bases and J lost 4, with 10 bases in between. The CDR3 is 13 residues long. From germline, CDR1 is SGDLS and CDR2 YYNGEE. For the CDR3, the DNA is TGTGCCAGCAGCCCTCTTCCGGCAGATACGCAGTATTTT. Protein product: CASSPLPADTQYF.

The chain employs TRBV5-5 and TRBJ2-2; D perhaps matches TRBD2 (5 bases). Trimming removed 0 bases from V and 6 bases from J, with 12 bases in between. The CDR3 is 15 residues long. The germline V gene encodes CDR1 SGHKS and CDR2 YYEKEE (reference sequence). Written as DNA, the CDR3 is TGTGCCAGCAGCTTGGAGAGGGTTGTAGCCGGGGAGCTGTTTTTT. It encodes CASSLERVVAGELFF.